What follows is one TCR beta chain and its context. This specimen belongs to a study of T cell changes during pregnancy in multiple sclerosis. This table comes from immunoSEQ multiplex PCR, and its TCRdb copy is limited to in-frame clones, with some not included. This table has under 55,000 clones, about 90% appearing once. V was pared by 2 bases and J by 5 bases, with 7 bases of the junction left unmatched. The CDR3 extends over 15 amino acids. Germline lookup yields CDR1 LGHNA and CDR2 YNFKEQ. The chain is built from TRBV4-2 and TRBJ1-2, with 8 bases fitting TRBD1. Here the sequenced sample was CD4+ T cells from peripheral blood mononuclear cells, taken after pregnancy. The receptor comes from a female donor in good health, enrolled as a control in a pregnancy study. The CDR3 DNA reads as TGTGCCAGCAGCCAACAAACACAGGGGGGATATGGCTACACCTTC. It specifies CASSQQTQGGYGYTF.